The 12 T cell receptor beta chains below all came from one sample that was sequenced in a study of blood T cells in healthy people across ages (dated by TCRdb to about 2015). Library preparation used 5' RACE. A second PCR of roughly 6 to 12 cycles was performed with a sample-barcoded 5' primer and a J-beta primer mix. TCRdb trimmed the raw reads at Q25, called clones with MiXCR and kept productive beta chains. CDR3 protein duplicates are merged, each entry listing the most common genes and DNA. A total of around 2 million distinct CDR3 sequences appear in this sample, 35% to 50% of them only once. The ten largest clonotypes hold more than 20% of the sample. What was sequenced was blood. Every receptor here comes from a human donor in good health.

This clonotype was counted a few times. V is TRBV7-2 and J is TRBJ2-5, with 8 bases matching TRBD2. CDR1 SGHTA and CDR2 FQGNSA come from the germline V gene. This CDR3 region has 15 residues. J gave up 5 bases and V 5 bases, and 10 bases lay outside the gene matches. In nucleotides, the CDR3 is TGTGCCAGCAGCCTTAGCGGGGTATTTGGGGAGACCCAGTACTTC. Its protein is CASSLSGVFGETQYF.

This clonotype was recorded a few times. The genes are TRBV11-1 and TRBJ2-7; perhaps TRBD2 as D (6 bases). Germline CDR1 SGHAT, CDR2 FQDESV (reference sequence). The CDR3 runs 15 residues. V shed 6 bases and J shed 3 bases, with 18 bases lying between them. The CDR3 coding sequence is TGTGCCAGCAGGTATGGACCGGGACTCAGCTACGAGCAGTACTTC. This translates into CASRYGPGLSYEQYF.

The V gene is TRBV20-1, the J gene TRBJ2-2; no definite D call. V was shortened by 3 bases and J by 3 bases, with 8 bases between the two germline ends. From germline, CDR1 is DFQATT and CDR2 SNEGSKA (reference sequence). The CDR3 has 13 residues. CDR3 DNA sequence: TGCAGTGCTAGCCCCCGGCACACCGGGGAGCTGTTTTTT. It is translated as CSASPRHTGELFF.

The chain links TRBV7-2 to TRBJ1-6; TRBD1 is a possible D gene (5 bases). Germline V gene lookup returns CDR1 SGHTA and CDR2 FQGNSA. The CDR3 has 15 amino acids. The V end was cut by 2 bases, the J end by 8 bases, with 13 bases between. CDR3 in amino acids: CASSLQQENYSPLHF. The CDR3 DNA reads as TGTGCCAGCAGCTTACAACAGGAGAACTATTCACCCCTCCACTTT.

This chain links TRBV28 with TRBJ1-4; D is uncertain. Trimming stripped 7 bases from V and 3 bases from J, with 15 bases between. This CDR3 region has 15 residues. Germline CDR1 MDHEN, CDR2 SYDVKM. The CDR3 DNA reads TGTGCCAGCACGAGGCGGAGTCTGGCTAATGAAAAACTGTTTTTT. The encoded protein is CASTRRSLANEKLFF.

The chain carries TRBV12-3 or TRBV12-4 and TRBJ1-1; TRBD1 is a possible D gene (6 bases). The germline V and J ends were trimmed by 7 bases and 5 bases, with 17 bases remaining between them. The CDR3 spans 14 residues. This CDR3 reads CASNAGAEWTEAFF. The CDR3 nucleotides read TGTGCCAGCAACGCGGGGGCAGAGTGGACTGAAGCTTTCTTT.

The chain employs TRBV4-1 and TRBJ2-3; possibly TRBD1 or TRBD2 for D (5 bases each). Trimming left V 2 bases short and J 3 bases short, with 27 bases between. The CDR3 contains 20 residues. Per germline, CDR1 MGHRA and CDR2 YSYEKL. CDR3: CASSQRFPGRVVDTTDTQYF. Written as DNA, the CDR3 is TGCGCCAGCAGCCAACGTTTTCCGGGACGGGTGGTTGATACGACAGATACGCAGTATTTT.

The chain employs TRBV12-3 or TRBV12-4 and TRBJ1-2, with TRBD1 matching over 12 bases. CDR3 length: 16 residues. The V gene end was trimmed by 7 bases and the J gene end by 4 bases; junction bases not matched to a gene: 10. The CDR3 is CASNDRRDRGPYGYTF. CDR3 DNA: TGTGCCAGCAACGACCGCCGGGACAGGGGGCCCTATGGCTACACCTTC.

V is TRBV20-1 and J is TRBJ2-7; D gene uncertain. Germline V CDR1 and CDR2: DFQATT, SNEGSKA (reference sequence). This CDR3 contains 14 residues. V was trimmed by 5 bases and J by 3 bases, leaving 17 bases between them. CDR3 DNA sequence: TGCAGTGCTTCTGGCTCGAGCGATTTCTACGAGCAGTACTTC. Its protein is CSASGSSDFYEQYF.

This clonotype was counted only a few times. The rearrangement joins TRBV2 to TRBJ2-5; tentatively, D is TRBD1 (6 bases). The CDR3 is 15 residues long. Germline V gives CDR1 SNHLY, CDR2 FYNNEI. Trimming removed 5 bases at V and 2 bases at J, with 15 bases between. The CDR3 region is CASSFGQYPQETQYF. CDR3 bases: TGTGCCAGCAGTTTTGGACAGTACCCACAAGAGACCCAGTACTTC.

The V and J genes are TRBV7-2 and TRBJ2-1; D is uncertain. CDR1 and CDR2 from the germline V gene are SGHTA and FQGNSA. The V gene lost 5 bases and the J gene lost 9 bases, with 11 bases spanning the gap. The CDR3 has 12 residues. CDR3 nucleotides: TGTGCCAGCAGCCCACACTATGCTGAGCAGTTCTTC. Amino acid sequence: CASSPHYAEQFF.

The chain uses TRBV3-1 and TRBJ1-4; 8 bases agree with TRBD1. The CDR3 runs 17 residues. The junction had 10 bases not matched to a gene; V was cut back by 4 bases and J by 3 bases. CDR1 and CDR2 (germline): LGHDT, YNNKEL (reference sequence). CDR3 loop: CASSPRGQDPSNEKLFF. CDR3 DNA sequence: TGTGCCAGCAGCCCCAGGGGACAGGACCCCTCTAATGAAAAACTGTTTTTT.